A selection of T cell receptor beta chains follows, all from one sample in a study of shared clonotypes between healthy human individuals. Repertoires were generated with immunoSEQ multiplex PCR, while TCRdb's copy carries only in-frame clones and drops some. The table includes around 700,000 clones, about 90% detected once. Sequencing was carried out using naive CD8+ T cells sorted from blood. The receptor set was obtained from a man aged 25 to 40 in good health. CDR3s include the opening cysteine and the closing phenylalanine or tryptophan. The order of the fields is D gene, J gene, clone size, V gene, CDR3 protein, CDR3 DNA. A D gene is named only where the DNA matches it firmly. The listing skips clone size in some rows; elsewhere it reads once, few, many or a size class.

TRBD1 TRBJ2-1 - TRBV7-9 CASSQGAVSSYNEQFF TGTGCCAGCAGCCAGGGGGCGGTAAGCTCCTACAATGAGCAGTTCTTC
- TRBJ2-2 - TRBV2 CASSRVGENTGELFF TGTGCCAGCAGCCGAGTTGGAGAAAACACCGGGGAGCTGTTTTTT
- TRBJ2-1 - TRBV13 CASSDERKPYNEQFF TGTGCCAGCAGCGATGAGCGGAAGCCATACAATGAGCAGTTCTTC
- TRBJ2-7 - TRBV29-1 CSVALGRAVF TGCAGCGTTGCTCTCGGACGCGCGGTGTTC
- TRBJ2-7 - TRBV27 CASSSTSTGANYYEQYF TGTGCCAGCAGTTCTACCTCGACAGGCGCGAATTACTACGAGCAGTACTTC
- TRBJ1-4 - TRBV30 CAWSDGSPSEKLFF TGTGCCTGGAGCGACGGGTCCCCGAGCGAAAAACTGTTTTTT
- TRBJ2-1 few TRBV28 CASNSVPQFF TGTGCCAGCAACTCAGTACCGCAGTTCTTC
- TRBJ1-1 - TRBV13 CASSLQADTEAFF TGTGCCAGCAGCTTACAGGCGGACACTGAAGCTTTCTTT
TRBD1 TRBJ2-2 - TRBV19 CASSGDRTGELFF TGTGCCAGTAGCGGGGACAGGACCGGGGAGCTGTTTTTT
TRBD1 TRBJ2-7 once TRBV9 CASSDEQGGFYEQYF TGTGCCAGCAGCGACGAACAGGGGGGATTCTACGAGCAGTACTTC
- TRBJ2-7 - TRBV5-4 CASSLGRGNSYEQYF TGTGCCAGCAGCTTGGGTAGGGGGAATTCCTACGAGCAGTACTTC
TRBD2 TRBJ2-1 - TRBV11-2 CASSFVWSAGVDVEQFF TGTGCCAGCAGCTTCGTCTGGTCGGCGGGAGTAGACGTGGAGCAGTTCTTC
TRBD2 TRBJ2-1 - TRBV19 CASSMSGSPYNEQFF TGTGCCAGTAGTATGAGCGGGAGCCCCTACAATGAGCAGTTCTTC
TRBD1 TRBJ2-2 - TRBV5-5 CASSFWQGVRTGELFF TGTGCCAGCAGCTTTTGGCAGGGGGTACGGACCGGGGAGCTGTTTTTT
- TRBJ2-1 - TRBV7-3 CASSLNPHVLAVSSYNEQFF TGTGCCAGCAGCTTAAATCCCCACGTCCTAGCCGTCAGCTCCTACAATGAGCAGTTCTTC
- TRBJ1-2 - TRBV15 CATSRERDLNYGYTF TGTGCCACCAGCAGAGAACGGGATCTGAACTATGGCTACACCTTC
- TRBJ2-5 - TRBV29-1 CSVEDYPGEQKETQYF TGCAGCGTTGAAGATTATCCGGGAGAACAAAAAGAGACCCAGTACTTC
- TRBJ2-3 - TRBV27 CASSPAAPVGTQYF TGTGCCAGCAGTCCAGCGGCACCGGTGGGTACGCAGTATTTT
- TRBJ2-2 - TRBV4-3 CASSQAEGPGELFF TGCGCCAGCAGCCAAGCGGAGGGGCCCGGGGAGCTGTTTTTT
TRBD1 TRBJ2-7 - TRBV7-9 CASSQMTGAPYEQYF TGTGCCAGCAGCCAGATGACAGGGGCCCCTTACGAGCAGTACTTC
TRBD1 TRBJ2-7 once TRBV6-5 CASSSLLRGPQYEQYF TGTGCCAGCAGTTCCCTTCTCAGGGGGCCTCAATACGAGCAGTACTTC
- TRBJ2-1 - TRBV7-8 CASSPTSDEQFF TGTGCCAGCAGCCCGACCTCAGATGAGCAGTTCTTC
TRBD1 TRBJ2-7 - TRBV11-2 CASSTQDRGLSYEQYF TGTGCCAGCAGCACCCAGGACAGGGGACTGTCCTACGAGCAGTACTTC
- TRBJ2-7 - TRBV19 CASSFTGTDYEQYF TGTGCCAGTAGTTTTACCGGGACGGATTACGAGCAGTACTTC
- TRBJ2-1 - TRBV30 CAWSAGVGNEQFF TGTGCCTGGAGTGCGGGGGTGGGGAATGAGCAGTTCTTC
- TRBJ2-7 - TRBV7-9 CASSHTYEQYF TGTGCCAGCAGTCACACATACGAGCAGTACTTC
- TRBJ2-7 - TRBV10-3 CAISESFNYEQYF TGTGCCATCAGTGAGTCTTTTAACTACGAGCAGTACTTC
TRBD1 TRBJ1-2 - TRBV7-9 CASSLASGGRFYGYTF TGTGCCAGCAGCTTAGCCTCAGGGGGAAGGTTCTATGGCTACACCTTC
- TRBJ2-5 - TRBV11-2 CASSFIQGRATQYF TGTGCCAGCAGCTTTATACAGGGCCGAGCGACCCAGTACTTC
- TRBJ2-7 - TRBV27 CASSSTGGVFYEQYF TGTGCCAGCAGTTCAACAGGGGGGGTCTTCTACGAGCAGTACTTC